This T cell receptor (beta chain) was found in a study of blood T cell repertoires in COVID-19. About the research overall: Samples came from the United States, Italy and Spain, spanning acute and convalescent COVID-19. Sample material is recorded as cDNA or gDNA derived from T cells, B-cell-depleted T cells, or PBMCs.

The authors' processing: Estimation of nucleated cell counts relied on the amplification of reference gene primers. Assay used: immunoSEQ multiplex PCR; TCRdb lists only in-frame clones, some missing. Clonal size and the V and J genes are those of that table, whereas D and trimming came from the DNA. Altogether just over 650,000 clones are present, around 90% being singletons, with the ten largest covering 0.2% to 0.3%. V was clipped by 7 bases and J by 3 bases, with 12 bases between them. This CDR3 is built from 13 residues. Germline values: CDR1 LNHDA, CDR2 SQIVND (reference sequence). This TCR was sampled from a woman aged 18-29 years with acute or convalescent COVID-19. Sequencing input: peripheral blood. The gene calls are TRBV19 and TRBJ1-1; D may be TRBD1 (5 bases). CDR3 sequence reads: CASTWGRYTEAFF. CDR3 nucleotide sequence: TGTGCCAGTACATGGGGCCGATACACTGAAGCTTTCTTT. The whole variable domain, remainder taken from reference TRBV19 and TRBJ1-1, is DGGITQSPKYLFRKEGQNVTLSCEQNLNHDAMYWYRQDPGQGLRLIYYSQIVNDFQKGDIAEGYSVSREKKESFPLTVTSAQKNPTAFYLCASTWGRYTEAFFGQGTRLTVV.